A single sample is the source of the 15 T cell receptor beta chains below, sequenced in a study of T cells expressing NK-cell markers. TCRdb re-called the 5' RACE reads; every CDR3 protein appears as one record, without DNA. The repertoire table contains 300,000 to 450,000 distinct CDR3 sequences. The material sequenced was blood T cells: a sorted CD56 or NKG2C T cell subset, CD4+ or CD8+ T cells, or bulk PBMC T cells (not recorded which). The source is a man aged 18 to 69 in good health.

The chain recombines TRBV5-1 with TRBJ2-6; TCRdb outputs TRBD1, but without DNA this stays unchecked. The CDR3 length is 17 residues. Germline CDR1 reads SGHRS; CDR2 reads YFSETQ. CDR3 amino acids: CASSFVAGGAGSNVLTF.

V gene TRBV3-1 combines with J gene TRBJ1-6. This CDR3 is built from 15 residues. CDR1 is LGHDT, CDR2 YNNKEL, per germline (reference sequence). The CDR3 is CASSPLQGGNSPLHF.

The chain recombines TRBV5-3 with TRBJ2-1; no DNA is available, so the TRBD2 call from TCRdb remains unchecked. TRBV5-3 is sorted into the ORF group, with uncertain function. The CDR3 sequence is 19 residues long. The CDR3 region is CARSSLKRYSGACYNEQFF.

This rearrangement joins TRBV7-2 to TRBJ1-5; TCRdb gives TRBD1 as the D gene, but with no DNA this cannot be confirmed. CDR1 and CDR2 from the germline V gene are SGHTA and FQGNSA. This CDR3 is built from 16 residues. This CDR3 is CASSPGTGFSGQPQHF.

The genes are TRBV2 and TRBJ2-3; TCRdb names TRBD1, which stays unverified in the absence of DNA. The CDR3 spans 14 residues. Germline V lookup: CDR1 SNHLY, CDR2 FYNNEI. The CDR3 sequence is CANRGQRFTDTQYF.

The chain has TRBV18 and TRBJ2-5; the D gene TCRdb calls, TRBD1, cannot be checked with no DNA. This CDR3 has 18 residues. Per germline, CDR1 KGHSH and CDR2 LQKENI. The CDR3 sequence is CASSPHRTALPDSTTQYF.

The chain links TRBV7-3 to TRBJ2-1; TCRdb names TRBD1, which stays unverified in the absence of DNA. The CDR3 runs to 16 residues. Germline lookup yields CDR1 SGHTA and CDR2 FQGTGA. CDR3 in amino acids: CASSLFLGQTPNEQFF. The full variable domain, with the rest looked up from reference TRBV7-3 and TRBJ2-1, is GAGVSQTPSNKVTEKGKYVELRCDPISGHTALYWYRQSLGQGPEFLIYFQGTGAADDSGLPNDRFFAVRPEGSVSTLKIQRTERGDSAVYLCASSLFLGQTPNEQFFGPGTRLTVL.

The CDR3 sequence is CASSQIGTSALLEQYF. The chain combines TRBV5-1 with TRBJ2-7; there is no DNA to check the TCRdb D call of TRBD2. The germline CDR1 and CDR2 sequences are SGHRS and YFSETQ. There are 16 residues in the CDR3.

V is TRBV2 and J is TRBJ2-3; TCRdb reports TRBD1, a call that lacks DNA to check it against. This CDR3 comprises 15 residues. The germline V gene has CDR1 SNHLY and CDR2 FYNNEI. The CDR3 loop is CASRKDSRTTDTQYF.

The chain carries TRBV11-2 and TRBJ2-2; no DNA is available, so the TRBD1 call from TCRdb remains unchecked. This CDR3 comprises 16 residues. Per germline, CDR1 SGHAT and CDR2 FQNNGV. The CDR3 reads CASSARQVANTGELFF.

This rearrangement joins TRBV6-1 to TRBJ2-7; the D call from TCRdb, TRBD1, cannot be confirmed without DNA. This CDR3 has 14 residues. Germline V gene data show CDR1 as MNHNS and CDR2 as SASEGT. Here the CDR3 reads CASRPGVGGHEQYF.

The chain is built from TRBV6-2 or TRBV6-3 and TRBJ1-4. Germline V gives CDR1 MNHEY, CDR2 SVGEGT. The CDR3 covers 15 residues. CDR3 residues: CASSSYRIAEEKLFF.

This chain links TRBV12-3 or TRBV12-4 with TRBJ1-4. The CDR3 is 15 amino acids. The CDR3 spells CASSLGRQRNEKLFF.

The V and J genes are TRBV12-5 and TRBJ2-7; TCRdb proposes TRBD2, but this gene call is untestable without DNA. The CDR3 is made up of 13 amino acids. The germline V gene has CDR1 LGHNT and CDR2 FRNRAP. The CDR3 is CASAGDLAYEQYF.

The chain recombines TRBV5-4 with TRBJ1-6. The germline V gene has CDR1 SGHNT and CDR2 YYREEE (reference sequence). The CDR3 covers 16 residues. The CDR3 sequence: CASSLRSGRPGSPLHF.